This TCR beta chain was retrieved from a study of cytomegalovirus exposure and HLA in healthy donors. Study-wide context: An analysis done earlier identified 90 million to 120 million unique TCR beta sequences from 200 million or so T cells. Whole-study findings and limits: In a later analysis, parvovirus B19, influenza, CMV and Epstein-Barr virus appeared linked to several top co-occurrence clusters. Researchers counted roughly 160 TCR beta chains as cytomegalovirus-associated.

This CDR3 is built from 12 residues. V lost 3 bases and J lost 3, with 6 bases in between. Germline CDR1 reads LNHDA; CDR2 reads SQIVND (reference sequence). The PCR ran on 60 Vbeta and 13 Jbeta primers. Using immunoSEQ multiplex PCR, the repertoire was profiled, and TCRdb retains in-frame clones only, with some absent. The repertoire holds over 120,000 clones, with around 72% as singletons. Despite likely unrecorded immune exposures, the donors were nominally healthy at the time of sampling. As concerns this clone: What it binds is not known.

The sequence was obtained from a young man in good health and CMV-seropositive. Sequences were obtained from PBMCs. This chain connects TRBV19 to TRBJ2-7; D gene unclear. CDR3 sequence (DNA): TGTGCCAGTAGTATGTCCGTCTACGAGCAGTACTTC. Residues: CASSMSVYEQYF.